This T cell receptor beta chain was documented in a study of cytomegalovirus exposure and HLA in healthy donors (dated by TCRdb to about 2017). Context from the whole study: The 650 to 750 repertoires of the first cohort and the roughly 120 validation repertoires were produced on the same platform, according to a later analysis. The study was designed to test whether signatures of past pathogen exposure could be identified by cataloging public T cell receptors. In addition to the first cohort of several hundred subjects, a separate validation cohort of 120 different subjects was used. To predict cytomegalovirus infection status, the study combined high-throughput TCR immunosequencing, statistical association of individual TCRs with disease status, and machine learning. What the authors observed across the whole study: In both the original and validation cohorts, the classifier was reported to diagnose cytomegalovirus status with high specificity and sensitivity. Most TCR sequences were observed very rarely across donors, whereas some public TCRs were present in many individuals. In vitro tests confirmed that a few of the cytomegalovirus-associated TCR beta chains recognize cytomegalovirus antigens. The authors suggested that the approach could potentially be extended to other disease states and immunological phenotypes. All 120 or so repertoires were used to score co-occurrence in the validation cohort in a later analysis, because that analysis had no HLA typing for the cohort. A later analysis found that TCRs clustered in the first cohort also tended to co-occur in the approximately 120 validation repertoires, with 94% of cluster scores above 0. A total of 150 to 200 TCR beta chains were listed by the study as associated with cytomegalovirus.

Unmatched junction bases come to 8, with V trimmed by 1 base and J by 6 bases. The CDR3 goes from the cysteine to the phenylalanine over 15 residues. Solely the CDR3 DNA is kept, with 45 bases framed from the first base. In the germline V gene (reference sequence), CDR1 corresponds to SEHNR and CDR2 to FQNEAQ. Worth noting for this clone: Its antigen has not been determined. No much larger clonotype is one base removed from it; base qualities were not supplied.

Library creation used the immunoSEQ multiplex PCR assay. In the source study's methods: A statistical classification framework was built to diagnose cytomegalovirus status from the catalog of TCR beta chain sequences. TCRdb mirrors the immuneACCESS table, restricted to in-frame sequences. Some clones are absent from its copies; in checked studies, under half trace to an unresolved V gene, and the reason for the others is unknown. The DNA was the basis for D and trimming; V, J and clone size are from that table. A total of fewer than 350,000 clones appear in this sample, 88% of them only once. 0.92% of the sample belongs to the ten largest clones. The donors were included in the validation cohort of 130 or so subjects, a group kept apart from the approximately 670-subject first cohort.

Input material: PBMCs. This TCR derives from a woman aged 18-29 years in good health and CMV-seronegative. The chain couples TRBV7-9 to TRBJ1-2; the central 7 bases match TRBD1. The DNA sequence is given as TGTGCCAGCAGCTTAGAGGCTTACAGGGGTGATGGCTACACCTTC. Translated, it reads CASSLEAYRGDGYTF.